What follows are 24 T cell receptor beta chains derived from one specimen sequenced in a study of T cells in Graves' hyperthyroidism and ophthalmopathy. What was amplified from RNA transcripts were TCR beta CDR3 regions. Using the HTBI primer set, a first-round RT-PCR was run on the TCR CDR3. One entry per CDR3 protein, called by TCRdb with MiXCR from the multiplex PCR reads. The sample consists of hundreds of thousands of distinct CDR3 sequences, 20% to 25% of them appearing once. The specimen was blood. All receptors derive from a man aged 30 to 39 with Graves' ophthalmopathy.

The sample holds many counts of this clonotype. This chain connects TRBV30 to TRBJ2-3; TRBD1 might be the D (6 bases). V was pared by 6 bases and J by 6 bases, with 13 bases between. The CDR3 consists of 12 residues. Germline V lookup: CDR1 GTSNPN, CDR2 SVGIG (reference sequence). The CDR3 nucleotides read TGTGCCTGTTCACAGGGCGGTGATACGCAGTATTTT. This sequence encodes CACSQGGDTQYF.

This clonotype was counted only a few times. CDR3 in amino acids: CASSVRDYGTDTQYF. As DNA, the CDR3 is TGTGCCAGCAGCGTAAGGGATTACGGCACAGATACGCAGTATTTT. The rearrangement links TRBV9 to TRBJ2-3; D is uncertain. Trimming removed 1 base from V and 1 base from J, with 10 bases in between. This CDR3 contains 15 residues. Germline assignment: CDR1 SGDLS and CDR2 YYNGEE.

This clonotype has ten or more counts. This chain links TRBV3-1 with TRBJ1-6, with D possibly TRBD1 on 5 matching bases. Trimming shortened V by 6 bases and J by 1 base, and 16 bases separated the two germline ends. Germline V gene lookup returns CDR1 LGHDT and CDR2 YNNKEL (reference sequence). This CDR3 has 17 amino acids. CDR3 bases: TGTGCCAGCAGTCCCTCAGGGAGCTCATCCTATAATTCACCCCTCCACTTT. It translates to CASSPSGSSSYNSPLHF.

This clonotype was seen at least ten times. V gene TRBV18 combines with J gene TRBJ2-5; D call uncertain. The CDR3 contains 13 residues. From germline, CDR1 is KGHSH and CDR2 LQKENI. The ends were cut back, 3 bases at V and 2 bases at J, with 7 bases in the middle. The CDR3 DNA is TGTGCCAGCTCACCCTCGTTACAAGAGACCCAGTACTTC. Protein product: CASSPSLQETQYF.

This clonotype showed up many times. The V and J genes are TRBV2 and TRBJ2-7; 9 nucleotides agree with TRBD2. This CDR3 spans 15 amino acids. Germline lookup yields CDR1 SNHLY and CDR2 FYNNEI. J gave up 1 base and V 3 bases, and 4 bases lay outside the gene matches. The CDR3 is CASSEWREGSYEQYF. DNA for the CDR3: TGTGCCAGCAGTGAGTGGCGGGAGGGGTCCTACGAGCAGTACTTC. Together with reference TRBV2 and TRBJ2-7, the CDR3 gives the full variable domain: EPEVTQTPSHQVTQMGQEVILRCVPISNHLYFYWYRQILGQKVEFLVSFYNNEISEKSEIFDDQFSVERPDGSNFTLKIRSTKLEDSAMYFCASSEWREGSYEQYFGPGTRLTVT.

J is TRBJ2-5 and V is TRBV28; 11 nucleotides match TRBD1. Per the germline V gene, CDR1 is MDHEN and CDR2 is SYDVKM. Unmatched junction bases numbered 11, after V lost 10 bases and J lost 13 bases. CDR3 length equals 12 residues. The CDR3 region is CATGQGAAVRYF. DNA of the CDR3: TGTGCCACCGGACAGGGGGCGGCGGTTCGGTACTTC.

The genes are TRBV11-3 and TRBJ2-5; 8 bases map to TRBD1. From germline, CDR1 is SGHNT and CDR2 YENEEA. The CDR3 has 18 amino acids. V was clipped by 2 bases and J by 5 bases; unmatched bases: 16. CDR3 sequence: CASSLLGQAAGGLETQYF. As DNA, the CDR3 is TGTGCCAGCAGCTTACTGGGGCAAGCTGCAGGGGGCTTGGAGACCCAGTACTTC.

This clonotype was observed a few times. This chain links TRBV7-9 with TRBJ1-1; D is ambiguous. The V gene's germline CDR1 is SEHNR and CDR2 FQNEAQ (reference sequence). V gave up 1 base and J gave up 0 bases, with 9 bases separating them. The CDR3 sequence is 15 residues long. As DNA, the CDR3 is TGTGCCAGCAGCTTAGTTGACGGTATGAACACTGAAGCTTTCTTT. As protein: CASSLVDGMNTEAFF. Supplemented by reference TRBV7-9 and TRBJ1-1, the full variable domain reads DTGVSQNPRHKITKRGQNVTFRCDPISEHNRLYWYRQTLGQGPEFLTYFQNEAQLEKSRLLSDRFSAERPKGSFSTLEIQRTEQGDSAMYLCASSLVDGMNTEAFFGQGTRLTVV.

The chain employs TRBV20-1 and TRBJ1-2, with a weak D call TRBD1 (5 bases). Trimming stripped 1 base from V and 2 bases from J, with 14 bases between. The CDR3 totals 15 residues. Germline V gene lookup returns CDR1 DFQATT and CDR2 SNEGSKA (reference sequence). The CDR3 here is CSARGLTDSNYGYTF. The CDR3 DNA follows: TGCAGTGCTAGAGGATTGACAGATTCAAACTATGGCTACACCTTC.

The table lists this clonotype with a few counts. V gene TRBV3-1 combines with J gene TRBJ2-4, with 9 bases matching TRBD2. Per the germline V gene, CDR1 is LGHDT and CDR2 is YNNKEL (reference sequence). The length of the CDR3 is 18 residues. V dropped 1 base and J dropped 0; count of bases not matched to a gene: 7. The CDR3 sequence: CASSQAASGTLAKNIQYF. DNA of the CDR3: TGTGCCAGCAGCCAAGCAGCTAGCGGGACCCTAGCCAAAAACATTCAGTACTTC.

This clonotype occurred a few times. The V and J genes are TRBV20-1 and TRBJ1-2; 12 bases are shared with TRBD1. This CDR3 has 17 amino acids. Germline V gene data show CDR1 as DFQATT and CDR2 as SNEGSKA (reference sequence). The junction had 10 bases not matched to a gene; V was cut back by 0 bases and J by 5 bases. The CDR3 DNA sequence: TGCAGTGCTAGAGATCTAGGGACAGGGGGCCCGGGATATGGCTACACCTTC. It yields the protein CSARDLGTGGPGYGYTF.

Many counts were recorded for this clonotype. The chain uses TRBV5-1 and TRBJ2-5, with D unresolved. The CDR3 contains 12 residues. V gave up 2 bases and J gave up 0 bases, with 2 bases separating them. Per the germline V gene, CDR1 is SGHRS and CDR2 is YFSETQ. CDR3 amino acids: CASSFDQETQYF. In DNA, the CDR3 is TGCGCCAGCAGCTTCGACCAAGAGACCCAGTACTTC.

This clonotype was recorded at least ten times. V and J are TRBV2 and TRBJ2-7; D unresolved. V was shortened by 2 bases and J by 0 bases, with 8 bases between the two germline ends. This CDR3 is 14 amino acids long. Germline CDR1 reads SNHLY; CDR2 reads FYNNEI. CDR3 coding DNA: TGTGCCAGCAGTGAATTGCAGAGCTCCTACGAGCAGTACTTC. Its translation is CASSELQSSYEQYF. The complete variable domain, with remaining parts taken from reference TRBV2 and TRBJ2-7, reads EPEVTQTPSHQVTQMGQEVILRCVPISNHLYFYWYRQILGQKVEFLVSFYNNEISEKSEIFDDQFSVERPDGSNFTLKIRSTKLEDSAMYFCASSELQSSYEQYFGPGTRLTVT.

This rearrangement joins TRBV19 to TRBJ1-1; no definite D call. V lost 3 bases and J 4 bases, leaving 3 bases between the germline ends. Germline CDR1 reads LNHDA; CDR2 reads SQIVND (reference sequence). This CDR3 spans 11 amino acids. In DNA, the CDR3 is TGTGCCAGTAGTATGATCACTGAAGCTTTCTTT. It is translated as CASSMITEAFF.

This clonotype was detected many times. The chain is built from TRBV20-1 and TRBJ1-2; 8 nucleotides agree with TRBD1. The germline CDR1 and CDR2 sequences are DFQATT and SNEGSKA (reference sequence). The CDR3 sequence is 15 residues long. Losses at the gene ends were 0 bases for V and 5 bases for J; bases not matched to a gene: 8. This CDR3 reads CSARDFQGAGYGYTF. In DNA form, the CDR3 reads TGCAGTGCTAGAGATTTTCAGGGGGCAGGTTATGGCTACACCTTC.

The chain uses TRBV15 and TRBJ2-2, with unresolved D. The CDR3 contains 15 residues. V lost 6 bases, J lost 7 bases, and 18 bases lay in between. Germline CDR1 and CDR2: LNHNV and YYDKDF (reference sequence). CDR3 in DNA: TGTGCCACCAGAAAAATCCCCAGTCATCACGGGGAGCTGTTTTTT. This encodes CATRKIPSHHGELFF.

This clonotype was found a few times. This rearrangement joins TRBV19 to TRBJ1-1; D may be TRBD1 (6 bases). V was pared by 7 bases and J by 7 bases, with 19 bases between. This CDR3 is built from 14 residues. Germline CDR1 reads LNHDA; CDR2 reads SQIVND (reference sequence). The CDR3 loop is CASTMTGYVGEAFF. The CDR3 DNA sequence: TGTGCCAGTACCATGACAGGCTACGTTGGTGAAGCTTTCTTT.

In its sample, this clonotype was seen once. The CDR3 coding sequence is TGCGCCAGCAGCTCGGGGGAACTCTATGGCTACACCTTC. Translated: CASSSGELYGYTF. The gene calls are TRBV5-1 and TRBJ1-2; D may be TRBD1 (5 bases). CDR3 length equals 13 residues. Germline V CDR1 and CDR2: SGHRS, YFSETQ. With 3 bases removed from V and 4 bases from J, the gap between germline ends came to 10 bases.

This clonotype has ten or more counts. The chain couples TRBV30 to TRBJ2-7; TRBD2 matches at 10 bases. This CDR3 spans 16 amino acids. J was trimmed by 2 bases and V by 2 bases; bases with no gene match: 9. The germline V gene encodes CDR1 GTSNPN and CDR2 SVGIG (reference sequence). The CDR3 DNA sequence: TGTGCCTGGAGTTTAAAGAGCGGGAGGGCCCCCTACGAGCAGTACTTC. It translates to CAWSLKSGRAPYEQYF.

This chain uses TRBV29-1 with TRBJ2-1, with D maybe TRBD2 (6 bases). Per the germline V gene, CDR1 is SQVTM and CDR2 is ANQGSEA. The length of the CDR3 is 15 residues. V lost 6 bases to trimming and J lost 4 bases, with 19 bases between them. Here the CDR3 DNA reads TGCAGCGTGGGGTTGACGGGGGTTGGGTACAATGAGCAGTTCTTC. Encoded protein: CSVGLTGVGYNEQFF.

In the case of this clonotype: Compared with germline, one end of the junction differs, possibly owing to a read error. The J gene is TRBJ2-1, the V gene TRBV7-7, with 7 bases identical to TRBD2. This CDR3 comprises 14 residues. Germline V gene data show CDR1 as SSHAT and CDR2 as FNYEAQ (reference sequence). In DNA, the CDR3 is TGTGCTAGCAGCTTAGACGGGAGGATCGGTGAGCAGTTCTTC. Its translation is CASSLDGRIGEQFF.

The rearrangement joins TRBV20-1 to TRBJ2-5; TRBD2 is a possible D gene (5 bases). The CDR3 length is 16 residues. Trimming stripped 6 bases from V and 4 bases from J, with 24 bases between. Germline V gene lookup returns CDR1 DFQATT and CDR2 SNEGSKA (reference sequence). The DNA of the CDR3 is TGCAGTGCCGGTAAAATGGGCGCCCTAGGAGGAGAGACCCAGTACTTC. Residues: CSAGKMGALGGETQYF.

This clonotype was observed at least ten times. The chain combines TRBV13 with TRBJ2-7; D is unresolved. Germline-derived CDR1 and CDR2 are PRHDT and FYEKMQ (reference sequence). V was trimmed by 1 base and J by 3 bases, leaving 10 bases between them. CDR3 length equals 14 residues. The CDR3 spells CASSLANRGYEQYF. Written as DNA, the CDR3 is TGTGCCAGCAGCTTAGCTAACAGAGGCTACGAGCAGTACTTC.

The chain combines TRBV7-3 with TRBJ2-5, with D tentatively TRBD1 or TRBD2 (5 bases each). Germline lookup yields CDR1 SGHTA and CDR2 FQGTGA. V gave up 0 bases and J gave up 5 bases, with 16 bases separating them. The CDR3 extends over 16 amino acids. CDR3 loop: CASSLTGAPAGETQYF. The CDR3 DNA is TGTGCCAGCAGCTTAACCGGGGCTCCCGCCGGTGAGACCCAGTACTTC.